What follows are 15 T cell receptor beta chains derived from one specimen sequenced in a study of T cell responses to AZD1222 COVID-19 vaccine. Libraries were prepared by immunoSEQ multiplex PCR; TCRdb keeps only in-frame clonotypes and omits some of them. The sample lists around 130,000 clones, 80% to 90% seen once, with around 3.1% in the top ten. This material consisted of peripheral blood, taken on day 0 of AZD1222 vaccination. The receptors shown here come from an adult in good health.

V gene TRBV20-1 combines with J gene TRBJ1-1; no definite D call. The CDR3 covers 11 residues. Per germline, CDR1 DFQATT and CDR2 SNEGSKA (reference sequence). V lost 7 bases and J 6 bases, leaving 12 bases between the germline ends. The CDR3 DNA sequence: TGCAGTGTCCAGTCTTTTGCTGAAGCTTTCTTT. The encoded protein is CSVQSFAEAFF.

This chain connects TRBV19 to TRBJ1-5; perhaps TRBD1 as D (6 bases). The V end lost 6 bases, the J end lost 5 bases, and 14 bases lay between the germline ends. The CDR3 extends over 14 amino acids. Looked up from germline, CDR1 is LNHDA and CDR2 is SQIVND (reference sequence). The CDR3 sequence: CASSSTGFHQPQHF. Here the CDR3 DNA reads TGTGCCAGTAGCTCCACAGGGTTCCATCAGCCCCAGCATTTT.

The V call is TRBV27, the J call TRBJ2-3, with D possibly being TRBD1 (6 bases). The CDR3 consists of 14 residues. Germline CDR1 and CDR2: MNHEY and SMNVEV (reference sequence). V lost 7 bases, J lost 2 bases, and 13 bases lay in between. The CDR3 is CASTRTGNTDTQYF. DNA for the CDR3: TGTGCCAGCACCCGTACAGGGAACACAGATACGCAGTATTTT.

The rearrangement uses TRBV7-2 and TRBJ2-3, with 13 bases aligning to TRBD2. CDR3 length: 14 residues. Germline lookup yields CDR1 SGHTA and CDR2 FQGNSA. V dropped 3 bases and J dropped 10; count of bases not matched to a gene: 4. The CDR3 DNA sequence: TGTGCCAGCAGCTTCCGGACTAGCGGGAGTTCGCAGTATTTT. Translated, it gives CASSFRTSGSSQYF.

The chain carries TRBV5-1 and TRBJ1-1; D unresolved. Looked up from germline, CDR1 is SGHRS and CDR2 is YFSETQ. The length of the CDR3 is 16 residues. V was cut by 0 bases and J by 4 bases, with 16 bases left in between. CDR3 in amino acids: CASSLAVGRSGTEAFF. CDR3 sequence (DNA): TGCGCCAGCAGCTTGGCCGTTGGCCGGTCAGGCACTGAAGCTTTCTTT.

The V and J genes are TRBV6-1 and TRBJ1-2; D unresolved. In germline, CDR1 is MNHNS, CDR2 SASEGT. The CDR3 is 15 residues long. V lost 2 bases and J lost 8, with 18 bases in between. CDR3 in DNA: TGTGCCAGCAGTGAAATTTTCGCGGCGGGTTCCGGCTACACCTTC. This encodes CASSEIFAAGSGYTF.

In its sample, this clone was seen once. The chain is built from TRBV2 and TRBJ2-5; possible D gene TRBD1, 6 bases. Trimming took off 3 bases at V and 1 base at J, with 9 bases between the two ends. Germline CDR1 is SNHLY and CDR2 is FYNNEI. The CDR3 totals 14 residues. CDR3 amino acids: CASSDRTAQETQYF. The CDR3 DNA follows: TGTGCCAGCAGTGATCGGACAGCCCAAGAGACCCAGTACTTC.

This chain links TRBV19 with TRBJ2-1, with D hard to call. In germline, CDR1 is LNHDA, CDR2 SQIVND (reference sequence). V gave up 3 bases and J gave up 9 bases, with 9 bases separating them. CDR3 length: 12 residues. The CDR3 coding sequence is TGTGCCAGTAGTATCCTCCTGGGTGAGCAGTTCTTC. Its protein product is CASSILLGEQFF. Looking up the rest from reference TRBV19 and TRBJ2-1 gives the full variable domain: DGGITQSPKYLFRKEGQNVTLSCEQNLNHDAMYWYRQDPGQGLRLIYYSQIVNDFQKGDIAEGYSVSREKKESFPLTVTSAQKNPTAFYLCASSILLGEQFFGPGTRLTVL.

The gene calls are TRBV9 and TRBJ1-2; 9 nucleotides agree with TRBD1. The germline CDR1 and CDR2 sequences are SGDLS and YYNGEE. CDR3 size: 13 residues. V was pared by 7 bases and J by 2 bases, with 3 bases of the junction left unmatched. This CDR3 is CASGTGGNYGYTF. Here the CDR3 DNA reads TGTGCCAGCGGTACAGGGGGCAACTATGGCTACACCTTC.

The chain combines TRBV11-2 with TRBJ1-5; a possible D gene is TRBD1 (6 bases). Germline CDR1 and CDR2: SGHAT and FQNNGV. Trimming left V 2 bases short and J 5 bases short, with 13 bases between. The length of the CDR3 is 15 residues. The CDR3 sequence: CASSLYGQNDQPQHF. CDR3 sequence (DNA): TGTGCCAGCAGCTTATATGGACAGAATGATCAGCCCCAGCATTTT. The complete variable domain, with remaining parts taken from reference TRBV11-2 and TRBJ1-5, reads EAGVAQSPRYKIIEKRQSVAFWCNPISGHATLYWYQQILGQGPKLLIQFQNNGVVDDSQLPKDRFSAERLKGVDSTLKIQPAKLEDSAVYLCASSLYGQNDQPQHFGDGTRLSIL.

V usage is TRBV3-1 (or the pseudogene TRBV3-2) and J usage is TRBJ2-5; 7 bases map to TRBD2. The CDR3 covers 14 residues. Germline V gives CDR1 LGHDT, CDR2 YNNKEL (reference sequence). The V gene end was trimmed by 2 bases and the J gene end by 4 bases; junction bases not matched to a gene: 4. The CDR3 reads CASSQQGGRETQYF. DNA of the CDR3: TGTGCCAGCAGCCAACAGGGAGGGAGAGAGACCCAGTACTTC.

The genes are TRBV5-5 and TRBJ2-7; TRBD2 matches 13 bases. Germline V gives CDR1 SGHKS, CDR2 YYEKEE (reference sequence). J was trimmed by 2 bases and V by 4 bases; bases with no gene match: 3. The CDR3 has 15 residues. In DNA, the CDR3 is TGTGCCAGCAGCCGTACTAGCGGGAGGGCCTACGAGCAGTACTTC. It yields the protein CASSRTSGRAYEQYF.

This chain connects TRBV5-4 to TRBJ2-2, with 7 bases identical to TRBD2. This CDR3 has 15 residues. In germline, CDR1 is SGHNT, CDR2 YYREEE (reference sequence). V was pared by 3 bases and J by 4 bases, with 6 bases of the junction left unmatched. DNA for the CDR3: TGTGCCAGCAGCTCGACTAGCCTGCCCACCGGGGAGCTGTTTTTT. This encodes CASSSTSLPTGELFF.

The rearrangement uses TRBV7-2 and TRBJ2-3, with 12 nucleotides matching TRBD2. From germline, CDR1 is SGHTA and CDR2 FQGNSA. The CDR3 runs to 17 residues. J lost 6 bases, V lost 1 base, and 8 bases had no gene match. CDR3 nucleotides: TGTGCCAGCAGCTTAGGGGGACTAGCGGGTGCTGCGGATACGCAGTATTTT. It translates to CASSLGGLAGAADTQYF.

J is TRBJ2-7 and V is TRBV28; possibly TRBD1 or TRBD2 for D (5 bases each). Trimming removed 6 bases at V and 6 bases at J, with 15 bases between. The CDR3 length is 13 residues. Germline V gives CDR1 MDHEN, CDR2 SYDVKM. As DNA, the CDR3 is TGTGCCAGCAGCCTGCCCGGGGCGGGCGAGCAGTACTTC. Protein product: CASSLPGAGEQYF.